This T cell receptor (beta chain) was identified in a study of T cell responses to AZD1222 COVID-19 vaccine. Overall study findings and caveats: Females made up more of the donors, who were largely white British, and clonal diversity may have come out too low. Recipients of AZD1222 seropositive at baseline numbered only 5 or 6.

As concerns this clone: As yet, its antigen is unknown.

Sequenced by immunoSEQ multiplex PCR; TCRdb stores in-frame clones only, minus some. The sample has about 140,000 clones, more than 90% seen once; the top ten hold 1.7%. The sequence derives from an adult in good health. The specimen comprised peripheral blood, sampled on day 0 of AZD1222 vaccination.

CDR3 DNA: TGTGCCAGCAGCCACGGACGGATTTCCTACGAGCAGTACTTC. Translated: CASSHGRISYEQYF. The genes are TRBV7-2 and TRBJ2-7; D gene unclear. Germline V lookup: CDR1 SGHTA, CDR2 FQGNSA. This CDR3 has 14 amino acids. The V gene lost 5 bases and the J gene lost 1 base, with 12 bases spanning the gap.